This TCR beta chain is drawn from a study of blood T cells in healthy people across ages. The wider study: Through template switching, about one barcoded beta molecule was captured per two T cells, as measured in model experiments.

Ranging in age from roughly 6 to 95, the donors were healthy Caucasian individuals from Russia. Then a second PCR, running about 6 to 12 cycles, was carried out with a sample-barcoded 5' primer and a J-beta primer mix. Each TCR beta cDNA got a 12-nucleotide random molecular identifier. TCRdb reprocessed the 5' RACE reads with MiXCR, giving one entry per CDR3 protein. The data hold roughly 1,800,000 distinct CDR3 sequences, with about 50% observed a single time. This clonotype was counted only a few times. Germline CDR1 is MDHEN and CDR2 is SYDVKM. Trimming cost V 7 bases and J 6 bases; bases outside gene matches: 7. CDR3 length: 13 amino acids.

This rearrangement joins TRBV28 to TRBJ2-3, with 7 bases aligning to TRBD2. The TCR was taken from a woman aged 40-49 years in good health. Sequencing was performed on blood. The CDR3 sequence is CASIGAGGDTQYF. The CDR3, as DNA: TGTGCCAGCATTGGGGCCGGGGGGGATACGCAGTATTTT.